This T cell receptor beta chain was obtained from a study of T cell responses to AZD1222 COVID-19 vaccine. CDR3 length equals 11 residues. The germline V gene encodes CDR1 SGHRS and CDR2 YFSETQ. Between the trimmed V and J ends, which lost 1 base and 9 bases, there was a span of 5 bases. Study-level findings and limits: With two AZD1222 doses given, Spike-specific TCR breadth and depth both rose.

Data came from immunoSEQ multiplex PCR; TCRdb stores just in-frame clones and leaves some out. The sample holds 65,000 to 75,000 clones, roughly 82% seen once. Concerning this clone: The antigen is undetermined.

The TCR comes from an adult in good health. The specimen was peripheral blood, collected on day 0 of AZD1222 vaccination. V and J are TRBV5-1 and TRBJ2-1; TRBD1 might be the D (5 bases). The CDR3 here is CASSLQGEQFF. CDR3 DNA: TGCGCCAGCAGCTTGCAGGGTGAGCAGTTCTTC.